This T cell receptor beta chain comes out of a study of blood T cell repertoires in COVID-19. Study-wide context: COVID-19 samples, acute and convalescent, were from the United States, Italy and Spain. PBMCs, B-cell-depleted T cells, or T cells were the source of the cDNA or gDNA that made up the material.

Per the original methods: Amplified reference gene primers provided the basis for estimating nucleated cell counts. Only in-frame clones appear in the TCRdb table, and some are missing; sequencing was by immunoSEQ multiplex PCR. V, J and clone size derive from that table, while D and trimming were established from the DNA sequence. Of approximately 250,000 clones detected, around 84% appear once; the ten largest clones hold around 1.5%. Per the germline V gene, CDR1 is SGHTA and CDR2 is FQGNSA. Trimming removed 6 bases from V and 3 bases from J, with 9 bases in between. There are 12 residues in the CDR3.

V and J are TRBV7-2 and TRBJ2-7; D is uncertain. Material for sequencing was peripheral blood. The sequence came from a woman aged 40 to 50 who had recovered from COVID-19. The CDR3: CASRRDGYEQYF. CDR3 coding DNA: TGTGCCAGCAGGAGAGATGGCTACGAGCAGTACTTC.